The 16 T cell receptor beta chains presented below share a single source sample, sequenced in a study of radiation and T cells in renal cell carcinoma. Time point indicated: blood 2 weeks post-SBRT. The treatment denotes: 15 Gy SBRT to primary tumor, nephrectomy 4 weeks later. The data were produced by immunoSEQ multiplex PCR, yet TCRdb's version contains in-frame clones alone and is incomplete. The sample has around 76,000 clones, about 80% seen once. Sequencing was performed on blood, taken from a patient whose treatment included radiotherapy and nephrectomy. The receptors were gathered from a man in his 60s with renal cell carcinoma.

This rearrangement joins TRBV6-6 to TRBJ2-7, with 10 bases that match TRBD2. The J segment lost 4 bases and the V segment lost 2 bases, leaving 8 bases of the junction unmatched. Germline V gene sequence: CDR1 MNHNY, CDR2 SVGAGI (reference sequence). The length of the CDR3 is 16 residues. The DNA for the CDR3 is TGTGCCAGCAGTTACGGGCAGCGGGAGGGCCGGTACGAGCAGTACTTC. Protein product: CASSYGQREGRYEQYF.

V and J are TRBV21-1 and TRBJ2-7. TRBV21-1 is listed as a pseudogene. The CDR3 sequence is 15 residues long. The CDR3 DNA is TGTGCCAGCAGCAAAGTTCCCTGGGAAACCTACGAGCAGTACTTC. Amino acid sequence: CASSKVPWETYEQYF.

The rearrangement uses TRBV28 and TRBJ1-1, with 7 bases fitting TRBD1. The CDR3 loop spans 14 amino acids. Germline V gene lookup returns CDR1 MDHEN and CDR2 SYDVKM. The V gene end was trimmed by 3 bases and the J gene end by 5 bases; junction bases not matched to a gene: 6. The CDR3 coding sequence is TGTGCCAGCAGTTTTGACAGGGAGATTACTGAAGCTTTCTTT. Translation gives CASSFDREITEAFF.

V usage is TRBV29-1 and J usage is TRBJ2-1, with TRBD1 matching 7 bases. Germline CDR1 SQVTM, CDR2 ANQGSEA. The V segment lost 4 bases and the J segment 6 bases; nucleotides outside the gene matches: 15. The CDR3 has 16 residues. CDR3 protein: CSVVEARGSVGNEQFF. The CDR3 nucleotides are TGCAGCGTTGTGGAGGCCAGGGGGTCTGTTGGCAATGAGCAGTTCTTC.

The chain has TRBV9 and TRBJ2-7; D possibly corresponds to TRBD2 (5 bases). Trimming stripped 0 bases from V and 5 bases from J, with 15 bases between. Germline V CDR1 and CDR2: SGDLS, YYNGEE. CDR3 size: 15 residues. The CDR3 loop reads CASSVATNSRDEQYF. The CDR3 DNA reads TGTGCCAGCAGCGTAGCTACGAACTCGAGGGACGAGCAGTACTTC. The complete variable domain, with remaining parts taken from reference TRBV9 and TRBJ2-7, reads DSGVTQTPKHLITATGQRVTLRCSPRSGDLSVYWYQQSLDQGLQFLIQYYNGEERAKGNILERFSAQQFPDLHSELNLSSLELGDSALYFCASSVATNSRDEQYFGPGTRLTVT.

The V call is TRBV28, the J call TRBJ2-2; 7 nucleotides align to TRBD2. In germline, CDR1 is MDHEN, CDR2 SYDVKM. The ends lost 8 bases at V and 2 bases at J; junction bases unmatched: 5. The CDR3 runs 14 residues. The DNA of the CDR3 is TGTGCCAGCTGTACTAGCGACAACACCGGGGAGCTGTTTTTT. It translates to CASCTSDNTGELFF.

This clone was seen a single time. The CDR3 nucleotides read TGCAGCGTTGAATCTGGGACAGGGAGTTCCTACGAGCAGTACTTC. This encodes CSVESGTGSSYEQYF. The rearrangement links TRBV29-1 to TRBJ2-7; 9 bases line up with TRBD1. CDR3 length: 15 residues. V shed 2 bases, J shed 1 base, and the junction held 6 bases outside the gene matches. Germline V lookup: CDR1 SQVTM, CDR2 ANQGSEA.

This chain connects TRBV27 to TRBJ2-3; D is possibly TRBD1 (5 bases). CDR1 and CDR2 from the germline V gene are MNHEY and SMNVEV (reference sequence). Deletions cut 0 bases from V and 2 bases from J, with 15 bases between. The CDR3 is made up of 17 amino acids. The CDR3 loop is CASSLSPLRTLTDTQYF. CDR3 coding DNA: TGTGCCAGCAGTTTATCCCCCTTAAGGACACTCACAGATACGCAGTATTTT.

The chain uses TRBV7-3 and TRBJ2-2, with 7 positions matching TRBD1. The CDR3 is 16 residues long. The germline V gene has CDR1 SGHTA and CDR2 FQGTGA. The J segment lost 0 bases and the V segment lost 4 bases, leaving 5 bases of the junction unmatched. The CDR3 is CASSSNRGPNTGELFF. The CDR3 DNA sequence: TGTGCCAGCAGCTCCAACAGGGGTCCGAACACCGGGGAGCTGTTTTTT.

As concerns this clone: The junction and the germline gene differ at one end; a read error may be behind it. The same CDR3 arises from other DNA sequences in this sample as well. The J gene is TRBJ2-7, the V gene TRBV2; 8 nucleotides agree with TRBD1. Germline V gene lookup returns CDR1 SNHLY and CDR2 FYNNEI. The CDR3 consists of 14 residues. CDR3 protein: CASSTDREVHEQYF. DNA for the CDR3: TGTGCCAGCAGTACGGACAGGGAGGTCCACGAGCAATACTTC.

The gene calls are TRBV10-2 and TRBJ1-1; 9 nucleotides align to TRBD1. The CDR3 spans 13 residues. The V gene end was trimmed by 6 bases and the J gene end by 8 bases; junction bases not matched to a gene: 7. Germline V gene sequence: CDR1 WSHSY, CDR2 SAAADI. Written as DNA, the CDR3 is TGCGCCAGCAGAGGTGGGACAGGGCGGGAAGCTTTCTTT. It encodes CASRGGTGREAFF.

This clone was seen only once. Here the CDR3 DNA reads TGTGCCAGCAGCTTAGACCTAGCGTTCTTCCCTGGGGATACGCAGTATTTT. Amino acids: CASSLDLAFFPGDTQYF. The chain couples TRBV7-2 to TRBJ2-3; maybe TRBD2 (6 bases). This CDR3 region has 17 residues. Germline CDR1 reads SGHTA; CDR2 reads FQGNSA. Trimming stripped 1 base from V and 6 bases from J, with 20 bases between.

V is TRBV7-2 and J is TRBJ2-1, with D unclear. V lost 5 bases, J lost 9 bases, and 14 bases lay in between. Germline CDR1 is SGHTA and CDR2 is FQGNSA. The CDR3 sequence is 13 residues long. CDR3 sequence: CASSAGRGTEQFF. The CDR3 coding sequence is TGTGCCAGCAGCGCAGGACGTGGAACTGAGCAGTTCTTC.

This clone showed up just a few times. This chain uses TRBV7-8 with TRBJ1-5; D gene ambiguous. Between the trimmed V and J ends, which lost 5 bases and 1 base, there was a span of 6 bases. Looked up from germline, CDR1 is SGHVS and CDR2 is FQNEAQ. The CDR3 loop spans 13 amino acids. This CDR3 is CASSAYSNQPQHF. CDR3 coding DNA: TGTGCCAGCAGCGCCTACAGCAATCAGCCCCAGCATTTT.

This clone was detected once. The chain links TRBV18 to TRBJ2-3, with 10 bases identical to TRBD2. Unmatched junction bases numbered 5, after V lost 3 bases and J lost 2 bases. Looked up from germline, CDR1 is KGHSH and CDR2 is LQKENI. The CDR3 runs 16 residues. CDR3: CASSPPGTSDTDTQYF. In DNA form, the CDR3 reads TGTGCCAGCTCACCTCCCGGGACTAGCGACACAGATACGCAGTATTTT.

This clone showed up just a few times. V gene TRBV7-6 combines with J gene TRBJ1-2, with 8 bases matching TRBD1. J was trimmed by 8 bases and V by 5 bases; bases with no gene match: 13. CDR3 length: 15 amino acids. Germline lookup yields CDR1 SGHVS and CDR2 FNYEAQ. CDR3 residues: CASSLTPGQGRGYTF. The DNA of the CDR3 is TGTGCCAGCAGCCTGACACCTGGACAGGGTAGAGGCTACACCTTC. The full variable domain, in which reference TRBV7-6 and TRBJ1-2 provide the parts outside the CDR3, is GAGVSQSPRYKVTKRGQDVALRCDPISGHVSLYWYRQALGQGPEFLTYFNYEAQQDKSGLPNDRFSAERPEGSISTLTIQRTEQRDSAMYRCASSLTPGQGRGYTFGSGTRLTVV.